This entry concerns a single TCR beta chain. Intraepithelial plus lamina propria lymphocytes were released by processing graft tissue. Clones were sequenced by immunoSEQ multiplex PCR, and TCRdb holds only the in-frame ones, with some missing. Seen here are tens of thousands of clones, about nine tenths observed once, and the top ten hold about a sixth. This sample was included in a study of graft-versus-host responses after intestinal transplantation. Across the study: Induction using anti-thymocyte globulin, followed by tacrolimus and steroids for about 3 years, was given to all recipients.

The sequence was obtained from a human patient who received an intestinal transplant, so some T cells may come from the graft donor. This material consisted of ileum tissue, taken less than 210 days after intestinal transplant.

DNA of the CDR3: TGTGCCAGCAGCTTATCGGGTGAGCAGTACTTC. Residues: CASSLSGEQYF. The chain links TRBV7-9 to TRBJ2-7; D not resolved. The CDR3 is 11 amino acids. CDR1 is SEHNR, CDR2 FQNEAQ, per germline (reference sequence). Trimming pared 2 bases from V and 7 bases from J, leaving 6 bases between.